Below, 7 T cell receptor beta chains from the same sample are listed, as sequenced in a study of cytomegalovirus exposure and HLA in healthy donors. Some clones are missing from TCRdb's copy, which holds only in-frame ones; the method was immunoSEQ multiplex PCR. The repertoire holds 80,000 to 95,000 clones, approximately 95% seen once, with around 1.1% in the top ten. The specimen was PBMCs. The receptors shown here come from a woman in her twenties or thirties in good health and CMV-seropositive.

CDR3 residues: CASSIEPSGQGRDYEQYF. CDR3 DNA: TGTGCCAGTAGTATAGAACCCTCGGGACAGGGGCGCGACTACGAGCAGTACTTC. The chain recombines TRBV19 with TRBJ2-7; 10 nucleotides line up with TRBD1. The CDR3 extends over 18 amino acids. Germline V gives CDR1 LNHDA, CDR2 SQIVND (reference sequence). V trimming: 0 bases; J trimming: 3 bases; junction bases outside the gene matches: 11.

The chain has TRBV9 and TRBJ2-1, with 10 bases that match TRBD2. Germline V gene sequence: CDR1 SGDLS, CDR2 YYNGEE. Trimming at V came to 1 base and at J to 7 bases, leaving 5 bases not matched to a gene. This CDR3 contains 15 residues. As DNA, the CDR3 is TGTGCCAGCAGCGTACTAGCGGGAGTTTCAAATGAGCAGTTCTTC. It translates to CASSVLAGVSNEQFF.

The chain links TRBV6-5 to TRBJ1-5; D possibly corresponds to TRBD1 (6 bases). The ends were cut back, 2 bases at V and 5 bases at J, with 10 bases in the middle. The germline V gene has CDR1 MNHEY and CDR2 SVGAGI. This CDR3 spans 14 amino acids. The CDR3 nucleotides are TGTGCCAGCAGTTACGCCACAGGGTATCAGCCCCAGCATTTT. This translates into CASSYATGYQPQHF.

This clone was detected once. The chain employs TRBV29-1 and TRBJ2-1, with 13 nucleotides matching TRBD2. Germline-derived CDR1 and CDR2 are SQVTM and ANQGSEA. Trimming took 3 bases from V and 7 from J; bases not matched to a gene: 6. CDR3 length equals 15 residues. The CDR3 sequence: CSVDVLTSGRNEQFF. The DNA for the CDR3 is TGCAGCGTTGACGTTTTGACTAGCGGGAGGAATGAGCAGTTCTTC.

The chain uses TRBV5-6 and TRBJ1-1; D is ambiguous. CDR1 and CDR2 (germline): SGHDT, YYEEEE. The CDR3 extends over 14 amino acids. Trimming left V 0 bases short and J 5 bases short, with 11 bases between. The CDR3 reads CASSLAQIGTEAFF. CDR3 in DNA: TGTGCCAGCAGCTTGGCACAGATCGGTACTGAAGCTTTCTTT. Using reference TRBV5-6 and TRBJ1-1 for the parts outside the CDR3, the full variable domain is DAGVTQSPTHLIKTRGQQVTLRCSPKSGHDTVSWYQQALGQGPQFIFQYYEEEERQRGNFPDRFSGHQFPNYSSELNVNALLLGDSALYLCASSLAQIGTEAFFGQGTRLTVV.

The rearrangement joins TRBV5-4 to TRBJ1-2, with 8 bases fitting TRBD1. The CDR3 runs to 13 residues. CDR1 is SGHNT, CDR2 YYREEE, per germline (reference sequence). Trimming at V came to 4 bases and at J to 5 bases, leaving 4 bases not matched to a gene. CDR3 amino acids: CASSEDRVYGYTF. The CDR3 coding sequence is TGTGCCAGCAGCGAGGACAGGGTATATGGCTACACCTTC. The full variable domain, in which reference TRBV5-4 and TRBJ1-2 provide the parts outside the CDR3, is ETGVTQSPTHLIKTRGQQVTLRCSSQSGHNTVSWYQQALGQGPQFIFQYYREEENGRGNFPPRFSGLQFPNYSSELNVNALELDDSALYLCASSEDRVYGYTFGSGTRLTVV.

The table lists this clone with a count of one. V is TRBV28 and J is TRBJ2-3; 10 positions match TRBD2. Germline V gives CDR1 MDHEN, CDR2 SYDVKM. The J segment lost 2 bases and the V segment lost 2 bases, leaving 19 bases of the junction unmatched. CDR3 size: 21 residues. As DNA, the CDR3 is TGTGCCAGCAGTTTAGTCGGGTTTTCTCCTAGCGGGAGTCGGGACACAGATACGCAGTATTTT. Its protein is CASSLVGFSPSGSRDTDTQYF.